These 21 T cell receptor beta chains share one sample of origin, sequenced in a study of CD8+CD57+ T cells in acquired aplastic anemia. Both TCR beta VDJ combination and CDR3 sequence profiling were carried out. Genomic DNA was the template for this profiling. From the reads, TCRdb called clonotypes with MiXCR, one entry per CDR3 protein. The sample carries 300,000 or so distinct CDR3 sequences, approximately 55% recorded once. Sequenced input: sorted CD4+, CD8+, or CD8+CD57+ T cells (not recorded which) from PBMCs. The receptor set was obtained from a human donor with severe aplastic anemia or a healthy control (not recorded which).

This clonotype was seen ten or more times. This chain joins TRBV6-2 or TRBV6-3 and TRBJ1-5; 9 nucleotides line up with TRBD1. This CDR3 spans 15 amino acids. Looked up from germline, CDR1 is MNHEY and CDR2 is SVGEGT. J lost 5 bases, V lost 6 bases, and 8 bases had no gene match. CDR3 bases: TGTGCCAGCAGGGACGGACAGGGGCGATATCAGCCCCAGCATTTT. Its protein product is CASRDGQGRYQPQHF.

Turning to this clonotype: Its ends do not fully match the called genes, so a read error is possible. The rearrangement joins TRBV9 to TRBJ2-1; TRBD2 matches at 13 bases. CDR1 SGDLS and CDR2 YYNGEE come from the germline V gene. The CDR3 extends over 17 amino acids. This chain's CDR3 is CASSVEGLAGDQNEQLF. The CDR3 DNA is TGTGCCAGCAGCGTAGAAGGACTAGCGGGGGACCAGAATGAGCAGCTCTTC.

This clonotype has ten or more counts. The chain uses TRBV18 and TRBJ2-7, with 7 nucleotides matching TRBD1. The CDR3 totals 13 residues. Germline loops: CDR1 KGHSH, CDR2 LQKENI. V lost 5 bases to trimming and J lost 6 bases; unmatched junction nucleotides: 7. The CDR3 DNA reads TGTGCCAGCTCAGCCAGACAGGGCGGCGAGCAGTACTTC. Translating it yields CASSARQGGEQYF. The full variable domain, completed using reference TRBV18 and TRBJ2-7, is NAGVMQNPRHLVRRRGQEARLRCSPMKGHSHVYWYRQLPEEGLKFMVYLQKENIIDESGMPKERFSAEFPKEGPSILRIQQVVRGDSAAYFCASSARQGGEQYFGPGTRLTVT.

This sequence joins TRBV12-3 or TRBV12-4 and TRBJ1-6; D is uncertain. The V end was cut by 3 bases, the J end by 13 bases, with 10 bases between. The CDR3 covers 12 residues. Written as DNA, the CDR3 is TGTGCCAGCAGTTTTGAGGGTATGCCCCTCCACTTT. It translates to CASSFEGMPLHF.

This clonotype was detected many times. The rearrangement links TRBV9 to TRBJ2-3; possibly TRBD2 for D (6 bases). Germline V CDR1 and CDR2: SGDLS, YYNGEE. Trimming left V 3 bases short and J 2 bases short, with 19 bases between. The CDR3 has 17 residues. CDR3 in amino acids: CASSAMKAGRITDTQYF. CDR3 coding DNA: TGTGCCAGCAGCGCAATGAAGGCGGGGAGGATCACAGATACGCAGTATTTT.

CDR3 bases: TGTGCCAGCAGCTTGAGGGGGGCAACTAATGAAAAACTGTTTTTT. Translation gives CASSLRGATNEKLFF. The chain employs TRBV9 and TRBJ1-4; a weak D match, TRBD1 (6 bases). The V end lost 4 bases, the J end lost 0 bases, and 10 bases lay between the germline ends. Germline V lookup: CDR1 SGDLS, CDR2 YYNGEE. The CDR3 totals 15 residues.

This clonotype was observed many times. CDR3 sequence (DNA): TGTGCCAGCAGCTTTAAGGGACAGACTACCTACGAGCAGTACTTC. It encodes CASSFKGQTTYEQYF. The J gene is TRBJ2-7, the V gene TRBV7-2, with 7 nucleotides matching TRBD1. The CDR3 is 15 amino acids. The V gene's germline CDR1 is SGHTA and CDR2 FQGNSA. V was pared by 3 bases and J by 2 bases, with 7 bases of the junction left unmatched.

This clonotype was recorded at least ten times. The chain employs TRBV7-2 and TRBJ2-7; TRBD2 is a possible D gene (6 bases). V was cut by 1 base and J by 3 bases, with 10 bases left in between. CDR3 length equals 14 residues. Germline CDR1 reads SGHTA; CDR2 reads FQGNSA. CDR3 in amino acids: CASSLGGALYEQYF. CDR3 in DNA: TGTGCCAGCAGCTTAGGCGGGGCACTCTACGAGCAGTACTTC.

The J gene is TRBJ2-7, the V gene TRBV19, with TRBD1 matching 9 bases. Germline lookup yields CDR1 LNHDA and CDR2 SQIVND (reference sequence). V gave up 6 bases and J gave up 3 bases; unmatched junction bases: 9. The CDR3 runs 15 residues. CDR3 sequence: CASRKETGGNYEQYF. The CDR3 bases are TGTGCCAGTAGGAAAGAGACAGGGGGAAACTACGAGCAGTACTTC.

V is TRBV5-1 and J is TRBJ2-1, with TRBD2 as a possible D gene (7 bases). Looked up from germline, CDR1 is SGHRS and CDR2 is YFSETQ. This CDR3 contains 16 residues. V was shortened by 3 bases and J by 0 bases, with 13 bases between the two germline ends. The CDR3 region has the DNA TGCGCCAGCAGCTGGGGGGGCAGGGCCTCCTACAATGAGCAGTTCTTC. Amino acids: CASSWGGRASYNEQFF.

The CDR3 nucleotides are TGTGCCAGCCGGGGGACGAACACCGGGGAGCTGTTTTTT. It yields the protein CASRGTNTGELFF. The V and J genes are TRBV7-9 and TRBJ2-2, with D maybe TRBD2 (6 bases). Between the trimmed V and J ends, which lost 8 bases and 0 bases, there was a span of 7 bases. Germline CDR1 reads SEHNR; CDR2 reads FQNEAQ (reference sequence). The length of the CDR3 is 13 residues. Based on the CDR3 plus reference TRBV7-9 and TRBJ2-2, the full variable domain is DTGVSQNPRHKITKRGQNVTFRCDPISEHNRLYWYRQTLGQGPEFLTYFQNEAQLEKSRLLSDRFSAERPKGSFSTLEIQRTEQGDSAMYLCASRGTNTGELFFGEGSRLTVL.

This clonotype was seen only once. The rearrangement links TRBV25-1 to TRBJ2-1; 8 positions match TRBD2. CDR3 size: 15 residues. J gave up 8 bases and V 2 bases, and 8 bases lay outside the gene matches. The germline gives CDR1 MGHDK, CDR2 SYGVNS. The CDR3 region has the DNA TGTGCCAGCAGTGAAACCGGGGGGGGAGTCGATGAGCAGTTCTTC. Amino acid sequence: CASSETGGGVDEQFF.

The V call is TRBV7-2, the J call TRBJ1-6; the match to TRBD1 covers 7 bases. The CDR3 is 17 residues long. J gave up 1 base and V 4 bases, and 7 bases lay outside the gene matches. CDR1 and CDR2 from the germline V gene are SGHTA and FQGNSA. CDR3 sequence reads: CASSWRQGESYNSPLHF. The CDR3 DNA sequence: TGTGCCAGCAGCTGGAGACAGGGCGAATCCTATAATTCACCCCTCCACTTT.

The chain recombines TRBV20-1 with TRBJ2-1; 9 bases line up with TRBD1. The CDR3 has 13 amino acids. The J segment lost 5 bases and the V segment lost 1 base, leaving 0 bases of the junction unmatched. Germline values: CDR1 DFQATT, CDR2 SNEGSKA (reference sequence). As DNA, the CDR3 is TGCAGTGCTAGAGGGGACAGGGACAATGAGCAGTTCTTC. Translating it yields CSARGDRDNEQFF.

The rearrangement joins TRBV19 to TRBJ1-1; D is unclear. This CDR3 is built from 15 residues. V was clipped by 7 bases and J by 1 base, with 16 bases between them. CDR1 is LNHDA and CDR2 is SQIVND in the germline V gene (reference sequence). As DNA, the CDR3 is TGTGCCAGTAACCACGCGATGAAGGGGAACACTGAAGCTTTCTTT. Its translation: CASNHAMKGNTEAFF.

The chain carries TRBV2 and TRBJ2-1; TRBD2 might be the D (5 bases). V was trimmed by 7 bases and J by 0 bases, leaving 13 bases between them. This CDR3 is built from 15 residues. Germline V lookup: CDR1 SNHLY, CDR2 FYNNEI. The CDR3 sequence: CASTYRSGSYNEQFF. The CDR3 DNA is TGTGCCAGCACTTATCGGAGCGGCTCCTACAATGAGCAGTTCTTC.

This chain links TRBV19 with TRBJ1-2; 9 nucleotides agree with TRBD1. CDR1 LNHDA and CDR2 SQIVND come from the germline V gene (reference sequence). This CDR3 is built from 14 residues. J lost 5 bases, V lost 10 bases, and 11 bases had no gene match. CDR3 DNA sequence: TGTGCCACCGCACAGGACGGGACAGGGTATGGCTACACCTTC. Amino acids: CATAQDGTGYGYTF.

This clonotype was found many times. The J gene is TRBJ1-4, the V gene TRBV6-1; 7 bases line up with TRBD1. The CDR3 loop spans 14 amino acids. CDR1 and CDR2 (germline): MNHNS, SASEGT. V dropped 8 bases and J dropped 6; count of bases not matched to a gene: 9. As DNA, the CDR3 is TGTGCCAGCTTGAGAGACAGGGTCGATGAAAAACTGTTTTTT. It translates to CASLRDRVDEKLFF.

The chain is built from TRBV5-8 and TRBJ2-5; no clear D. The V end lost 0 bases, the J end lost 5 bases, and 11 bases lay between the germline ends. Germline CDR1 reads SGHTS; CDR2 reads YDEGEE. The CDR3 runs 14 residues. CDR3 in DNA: TGTGCCAGCAGCTTGGAGACGCTGCGGGAGACCCAGTACTTC. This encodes CASSLETLRETQYF.

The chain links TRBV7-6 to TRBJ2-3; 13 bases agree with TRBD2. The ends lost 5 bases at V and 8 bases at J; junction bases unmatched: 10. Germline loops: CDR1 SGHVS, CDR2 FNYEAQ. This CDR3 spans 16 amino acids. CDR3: CASSPTLAGGVGTQYF. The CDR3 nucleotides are TGTGCCAGCAGCCCAACACTAGCGGGAGGGGTGGGTACGCAGTATTTT.

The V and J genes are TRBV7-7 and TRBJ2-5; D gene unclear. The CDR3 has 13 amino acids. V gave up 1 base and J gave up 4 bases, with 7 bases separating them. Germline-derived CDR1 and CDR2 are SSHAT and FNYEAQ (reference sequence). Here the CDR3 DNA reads TGTGCCAGCAGCTTAGTGGATTTAGAGACCCAGTACTTC. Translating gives CASSLVDLETQYF.